The 14 T cell receptor beta chains below were found in one sample sequenced in a study of Ad26.COV2.S vaccination and SARS-CoV-2 variants. Treatment in this sample: around 19 received Ad26.COV2.S at low or high dose, single or two shots; 5 received placebo; per-sample allocation not given. Collection of samples fell on day 63 after the first vaccine or placebo injection. Some clones are missing from TCRdb's copy, which holds only in-frame ones; the method was immunoSEQ multiplex PCR. The data hold around 450,000 clones, with around 87% observed a single time. Source: peripheral blood, taken in a trial of Ad26.COV2.S vaccine versus placebo. These receptors originate from a person between 18 and 65 years old who received the Ad26.COV2.S COVID-19 vaccine or a placebo.

The rearrangement uses TRBV7-6 and TRBJ2-5, with 8 bases identical to TRBD1. The J segment lost 5 bases and the V segment lost 1 base, leaving 12 bases of the junction unmatched. The CDR3 runs 17 residues. Germline V gives CDR1 SGHVS, CDR2 FNYEAQ. This CDR3 reads CASSLVARDRGLETQYF. The CDR3 nucleotides are TGTGCCAGCAGCTTAGTGGCTCGTGACAGGGGCCTGGAGACCCAGTACTTC.

The CDR3 here is CASSTPGLPPYEQYF. The CDR3 DNA sequence: TGTGCCAGTAGTACCCCCGGTTTACCCCCTTACGAGCAGTACTTC. The chain employs TRBV19 and TRBJ2-7; D is unresolved. Looked up from germline, CDR1 is LNHDA and CDR2 is SQIVND (reference sequence). The V and J ends lost 4 bases and 4 bases respectively, with 17 bases between them. The CDR3 consists of 15 residues.

The CDR3 nucleotides read TGCGCCAGCAGTGAGTCGTTGGGGGCGGACGAGCAGTACTTC. It codes for CASSESLGADEQYF. V usage is TRBV10-1 and J usage is TRBJ2-7, with D possibly being TRBD1 (6 bases). The CDR3 spans 14 residues. CDR1 is WNHNN, CDR2 SYGVQD, per germline (reference sequence). V gave up 0 bases and J gave up 5 bases, with 11 bases separating them.

The V call is TRBV24-1, the J call TRBJ2-1; 8 nucleotides align to TRBD2. The J segment lost 8 bases and the V segment lost 4 bases, leaving 6 bases of the junction unmatched. This CDR3 is 14 amino acids long. From germline, CDR1 is KGHDR and CDR2 SFDVKD. The CDR3 sequence is CATSDAGGRDEQFF. The CDR3 region has the DNA TGTGCCACCAGTGACGCGGGGGGCAGAGATGAGCAGTTCTTC.

The chain couples TRBV6-5 to TRBJ2-3; 7 bases are a match to TRBD2. The germline V gene has CDR1 MNHEY and CDR2 SVGAGI. This CDR3 region has 12 residues. V gave up 6 bases and J gave up 6 bases; unmatched junction bases: 3. CDR3 sequence reads: CASSRTRDTQYF. Written as DNA, the CDR3 is TGTGCCAGCAGCCGGACTAGGGATACGCAGTATTTT.

The J gene is TRBJ2-7, the V gene TRBV11-2; 10 bases agree with TRBD1. V dropped 0 bases and J dropped 7; count of bases not matched to a gene: 6. CDR1 is SGHAT and CDR2 is FQNNGV in the germline V gene. CDR3 size: 15 residues. Written as DNA, the CDR3 is TGTGCCAGCAGCTTAGATCGGACAGGGGGAAGGGAGCAGTACTTC. It specifies CASSLDRTGGREQYF.

The chain is built from TRBV6-5 and TRBJ1-6; no reliable D call. V lost 9 bases and J lost 6, with 15 bases in between. This CDR3 is 14 amino acids long. Per the germline V gene, CDR1 is MNHEY and CDR2 is SVGAGI. The CDR3 coding sequence is TGTGCCAGTCCCCTTGGACGGATTAATTCACCCCTCCACTTT. This encodes CASPLGRINSPLHF.

The chain couples TRBV24-1 to TRBJ2-5; 8 bases fit TRBD1. The J segment lost 5 bases and the V segment lost 5 bases, leaving 9 bases of the junction unmatched. This CDR3 contains 15 residues. Germline assignment: CDR1 KGHDR and CDR2 SFDVKD. The CDR3 loop is CATSASSRGPETQYF. CDR3 sequence (DNA): TGTGCCACCAGTGCCTCAAGCAGGGGGCCCGAGACCCAGTACTTC.

The V and J genes are TRBV19 and TRBJ2-7, with D possibly TRBD1 on 5 matching bases. Germline V CDR1 and CDR2: LNHDA, SQIVND (reference sequence). The V gene lost 3 bases and the J gene lost 3 bases, with 15 bases spanning the gap. The CDR3 is 15 residues long. CDR3 residues: CASSMRGHGIYEQYF. The CDR3 nucleotides are TGTGCCAGTAGTATGCGAGGACATGGTATCTACGAGCAGTACTTC.

The chain combines TRBV9 with TRBJ2-2; 8 bases align to TRBD1. Per the germline V gene, CDR1 is SGDLS and CDR2 is YYNGEE. V lost 4 bases, J lost 2 bases, and 7 bases stayed unmatched. This CDR3 is built from 16 residues. The CDR3, as DNA: TGTGCCAGCAGCACCAGGACAGGGACAAACACCGGGGAGCTGTTTTTT. Amino acids: CASSTRTGTNTGELFF.

The V and J genes are TRBV3-1 (or the pseudogene TRBV3-2) and TRBJ2-1; 9 positions agree with TRBD2. The trim removed 2 bases at V and 5 bases at J, leaving 7 bases unmatched. Germline V gene sequence: CDR1 LGHDT, CDR2 YNNKEL (reference sequence). CDR3 length equals 16 residues. The CDR3 sequence: CASSQQLAGTNNEQFF. CDR3 in DNA: TGTGCCAGCAGCCAACAGCTAGCGGGGACAAACAATGAGCAGTTCTTC.

CDR3 region: CASSQDPGGPTQYF. The DNA for the CDR3 is TGCGCCAGCAGCCAAGACCCAGGGGGCCCCACGCAGTATTTT. This rearrangement joins TRBV4-3 to TRBJ2-3; the match to TRBD1 covers 8 bases. Per the germline V gene, CDR1 is LGHNA and CDR2 is YSLEER. Trimming cost V 0 bases and J 9 bases; bases outside gene matches: 5. The CDR3 loop spans 14 amino acids.

The chain uses TRBV2 and TRBJ2-1, with 10 bases aligning to TRBD2. Germline V gene data show CDR1 as SNHLY and CDR2 as FYNNEI. The length of the CDR3 is 14 residues. Trimming at V came to 1 base and at J to 10 bases, leaving 4 bases not matched to a gene. DNA of the CDR3: TGTGCCAGCAGTGAAGTGGCTAGCGGGGGCGAGCAGTTCTTC. Encoded protein: CASSEVASGGEQFF.

DNA for the CDR3: TGTGCCAGCAGTCCTGGCCGGGACACCTCGAACACTGAAGCTTTCTTT. It is translated as CASSPGRDTSNTEAFF. The V and J genes are TRBV27 and TRBJ1-1; D is perhaps TRBD1 (6 bases). Germline V gene data show CDR1 as MNHEY and CDR2 as SMNVEV (reference sequence). The CDR3 totals 16 residues. Trimming left V 5 bases short and J 1 base short, with 17 bases between.